This TCR beta chain derives from a study of cytomegalovirus exposure and HLA in healthy donors. Whole-study results and caveats: One variant, a missense change in DCLRE1C, was linked in a later analysis to TCR beta V- and J-gene trimming. Productive status was seen about 90% or about 30% of the time for most TCR beta V segments in an earlier analysis.

Notes on this clone: Its antigen is unidentified.

The PCR made use of 60 Vbeta and 13 Jbeta primers. This table comes from immunoSEQ multiplex PCR, and its TCRdb copy is limited to in-frame clones, with some not included. The repertoire holds tens of thousands of clones, with 90% to 95% as singletons. Sequenced material: PBMCs. This sequence originates from a woman aged 18-29 years in good health and CMV-seronegative.

The CDR3 is CASSSHGLAGRTDTQYF. The CDR3 coding sequence is TGTGCCAGCAGCTCCCATGGACTAGCGGGTCGCACAGATACGCAGTATTTT. The chain recombines TRBV7-2 with TRBJ2-3, with 11 nucleotides matching TRBD2. Germline V gene lookup returns CDR1 SGHTA and CDR2 FQGNSA. CDR3 length equals 17 residues. V trimming: 4 bases; J trimming: 1 base; junction bases outside the gene matches: 7.